This is a list of T cell receptor beta chains from one sample in a study of T cell responses to AZD1222 COVID-19 vaccine. Here immunoSEQ multiplex PCR was the method, and the copy in TCRdb shows in-frame clones only, minus some. The data contain 95,000 to 150,000 clones, about nine tenths of them singletons. The specimen was peripheral blood, collected on day 0 of AZD1222 vaccination. All receptors come from an adult in good health. The conserved cysteine and the conserved F or W are not part of the CDR3 here. Each record gives: CDR3 protein, V gene, D gene. The D gene is left open where the match is weak.

CDR3: ASSESTSGVDYEQY
V: TRBV2
D: TRBD2

CDR3: ASSSTGGGYT
V: TRBV6-5
D: TRBD1

CDR3: ASSSQTSNIQY
V: TRBV5-1
D: .

CDR3: ASSQAPNRGNSPLH
V: TRBV4-1
D: TRBD1

CDR3: ASSKAVPGSDGYT
V: TRBV21-1
D: .

CDR3: SVDAGSDTEAF
V: TRBV29-1
D: .

CDR3: ASSLKLSPMRGQY
V: TRBV7-6
D: .

CDR3: ASSQEYQAAGNTIY
V: TRBV3-1/TRBV3-2
D: .

CDR3: ASSLTSGATDTQY
V: TRBV7-9
D: TRBD2

CDR3: ASSGEDRGDEQY
V: TRBV5-6
D: .

CDR3: SVGDSANTGELF
V: TRBV29-1
D: .

CDR3: ASSFSGELF
V: TRBV12-3/TRBV12-4
D: .

CDR3: TQRFLEGQLNEKLF
V: TRBV5-5
D: TRBD1

CDR3: ASSESGTPFNQPQH
V: TRBV2
D: .

CDR3: ASSGTGTNYGYT
V: TRBV4-3
D: TRBD1

CDR3: ASSIERGSTEAF
V: TRBV19
D: .

CDR3: ASGGIDYGYT
V: TRBV6-5
D: .

CDR3: ASSANSRGSYEQY
V: TRBV19
D: TRBD1

CDR3: ASSAGHLSRGNEQF
V: TRBV19
D: .

CDR3: ASRTGTANTEAF
V: TRBV3-1/TRBV3-2
D: TRBD1

CDR3: ASSYSRQETQY
V: TRBV6-2/TRBV6-3
D: .

CDR3: ASSRSRGGSKAF
V: TRBV4-3
D: TRBD1

CDR3: ASSGYRGRNQPRH
V: TRBV7-8
D: TRBD1

CDR3: ASSLRVSYEQY
V: TRBV5-6
D: .

CDR3: ASSLGTGPSYEQY
V: TRBV18
D: TRBD1

CDR3: ASSDLSSYNSPLH
V: TRBV27
D: .

CDR3: ASSLGPVIGGQYGYT
V: TRBV7-2
D: TRBD1

CDR3: ASSLPPTQQY
V: TRBV5-1
D: .

CDR3: ASSWTVSYGYT
V: TRBV6-5
D: .

CDR3: ASSGRGVEQY
V: TRBV5-1
D: .

CDR3: ASSLGGGGTDTQY
V: TRBV6-4
D: TRBD2

CDR3: ASSYGASQGEGYT
V: TRBV6-2/TRBV6-3
D: TRBD1

CDR3: ASSRPQGLREQY
V: TRBV5-6
D: .

CDR3: ASSFSLPDTQY
V: TRBV12-3/TRBV12-4
D: .

CDR3: ASSPPRLSSYNEQF
V: TRBV28
D: .

CDR3: ASSSGNTEAF
V: TRBV19
D: .